This T cell receptor beta chain was found in a study of CD8+ T cells in alopecia areata. Broader study findings: Normal scalp had lower clonality than lesional scalp, with alopecia totalis/universalis lesions showing this most strongly.

In alopecia areata patients, both lesional scalp punch biopsies and peripheral blood were collected. V lost 2 bases, J lost 4 bases, and 7 bases stayed unmatched. The germline gives CDR1 MNHNY, CDR2 SVGAGI (reference sequence). This CDR3 comprises 15 residues. RNA extraction was followed by reverse transcription into cDNA, which acted as the sequencing template. The protocol was immunoSEQ multiplex PCR, while the TCRdb copy is restricted to in-frame clones and leaves out a portion. The table includes a few hundred thousand clones, under 70% detected once. As to this clone: Its matching antigen is unknown.

Material: CD4+ T cells sorted from blood, obtained at week 0. J is TRBJ1-2 and V is TRBV6-6, with 7 bases lining up with TRBD1. This sequence was found in a human donor with alopecia areata. The CDR3 nucleotides read TGTGCCAGCAGTTACGGTTTGGACAGGAGCTATGGCTACACCTTC. Translated, it gives CASSYGLDRSYGYTF.